A selection of T cell receptor beta chains follows, all from one sample in a study of T cells in tumors after PD-1 blockade. Sequenced by immunoSEQ multiplex PCR; TCRdb stores in-frame clones only, minus some. Seen here are fewer than 50,000 clones, over 70% observed once, and the top ten hold roughly 4.1%. The starting material was PBMCs, obtained before anti-PD-1 treatment. The receptors stem from a human donor with basal cell carcinoma. Both conserved end residues are trimmed from each CDR3.

TRBV11-2	17	TRBJ2-3	ASSLDLPGGRSSTDTQY
TRBV7-6	13	TRBJ1-5	ASSLEQGFYQPQH
TRBV6-5	10	TRBJ1-1	ASSYGTAEAF
TRBV18	15	TRBJ2-3	ASSLHTLLGSTDTQY
TRBV21-1	15	TRBJ1-2	ASSPPGPTSGHYGYT
TRBV10-2	12	TRBJ1-5	ASSETGDDQPQH
TRBV30	12	TRBJ1-1	AWSRRFMNTEAF
TRBV3-1/TRBV3-2	13	TRBJ1-6	ASSQDAGSGPPLH
TRBV7-2	12	TRBJ1-2	ASSPAGSYYGYT
TRBV7-9	13	TRBJ2-7	ASTRGAHVSYEQY
TRBV18	13	TRBJ1-1	ASSPSRALNTEAF
TRBV18	11	TRBJ1-5	ASSPLENSNQH
TRBV27	14	TRBJ1-2	ASSHGTGRQPRGYT
TRBV5-1	12	TRBJ2-2	ASFISANTGELF
TRBV5-1	12	TRBJ1-1	ASSSPGNSFEAF
TRBV5-4	12	TRBJ2-5	ASSSVGQGETQY
TRBV2	11	TRBJ2-1	AIIKPAGAPLF
TRBV25-1	11	TRBJ2-2	ASRVPNTGELF
TRBV24-1	11	TRBJ2-3	ATSDPLRNTQY
TRBV5-4	10	TRBJ2-7	ASSFVRGEQY
TRBV5-6	11	TRBJ1-2	ASIEGNHYGYT
TRBV7-8	16	TRBJ2-7	ASSVFTSGGALTYKQY
TRBV5-1	14	TRBJ2-1	ASSLSSGGNYNEQF
TRBV27	11	TRBJ1-2	ASSYQVAGGYT
TRBV10-1	10	TRBJ2-5	ASSDGGETQY
TRBV5-1	14	TRBJ1-4	ASSLNDVPRAEKLF
TRBV6-5	9	TRBJ1-2	ATGGGIGYT